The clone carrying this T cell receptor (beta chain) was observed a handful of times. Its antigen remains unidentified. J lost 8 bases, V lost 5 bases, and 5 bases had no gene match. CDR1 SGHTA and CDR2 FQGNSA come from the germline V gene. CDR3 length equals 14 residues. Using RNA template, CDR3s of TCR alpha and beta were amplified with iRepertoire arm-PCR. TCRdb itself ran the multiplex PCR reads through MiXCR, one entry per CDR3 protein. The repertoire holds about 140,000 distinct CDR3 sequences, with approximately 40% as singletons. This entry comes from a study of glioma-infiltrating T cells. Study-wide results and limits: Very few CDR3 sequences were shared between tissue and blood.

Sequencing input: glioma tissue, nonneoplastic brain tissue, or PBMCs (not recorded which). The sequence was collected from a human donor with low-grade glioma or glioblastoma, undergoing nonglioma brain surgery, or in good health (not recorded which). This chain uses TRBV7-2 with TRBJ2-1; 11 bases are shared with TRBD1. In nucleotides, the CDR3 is TGTGCCAGCAGCCCGTGGACAGGGGGCCATGAGCAGTTCTTC. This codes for CASSPWTGGHEQFF.